The T cell receptor (beta chain) under discussion was sequenced for a study of human T cells and chemical hapten exposure. Study-level findings and limits: DPC sensitization produced no change in TCRs with frequency above 1 in 1000.

CDR3 length equals 15 residues. After removal of 4 bases from V and 4 bases from J, the junction contained 8 bases not matched to a gene. Germline V lookup: CDR1 SSHAT, CDR2 FNYEAQ (reference sequence). Before extraction, the whole blood was not fractionated, and total RNA was taken from it. This clonotype was counted many times. No antigen is known for it. Library construction involved attaching unique molecular identifiers to individual cDNA molecules, which allowed quantitative, reproducible TCR counting. Original processing notes: The number of TCRs in each sample had a median of approximately 90,000 and spanned roughly 20,000 to 750,000. MiXCR, run by TCRdb on the 5' RACE reads, gives a single entry per CDR3 protein. The V and J calls, along with clone size, are taken from TCRdb and not from the paper's own processing. Among 81,000 or so distinct CDR3 sequences listed, 7% to 8% were seen once.

The origin of this receptor is a male donor in good health. The chain uses TRBV7-7 and TRBJ2-5, with TRBD1 matching over 8 bases. CDR3 sequence (DNA): TGTGCCAGCAGCTCCGGACAGGGTTCGCGAGAGACCCAGTACTTC. Encoded protein: CASSSGQGSRETQYF.